This entry lists 21 T cell receptor beta chains sequenced from one sample in a study of identical twins. TCRdb reanalysed the 5' RACE reads using MiXCR and keeps one entry per CDR3 protein. The table has approximately 700,000 distinct CDR3 sequences, 18% seen once. Separately, the same data were catalogued under a study of T cells expressing NK-cell markers.

The sample consisted of PBMCs. The source is a woman in her late teens or twenties in good health.

The V call is TRBV7-9, the J call TRBJ2-1, with D tentatively TRBD1 (6 bases). Trimming left V 6 bases short and J 5 bases short, with 14 bases between. This CDR3 is built from 14 residues. Germline CDR1 is SEHNR and CDR2 is FQNEAQ (reference sequence). DNA of the CDR3: TGTGCCAGCAGTTTAACACAGGGAGACAATGAGCAGTTCTTC. Protein sequence: CASSLTQGDNEQFF.

V usage is TRBV6-2 or TRBV6-3 and J usage is TRBJ2-1, with TRBD2 identical over 7 bases. CDR3 size: 16 residues. Germline V CDR1 and CDR2: MNHEY, SVGEGT. The V and J ends lost 2 bases and 5 bases, in that order; junction bases with no gene match: 9. CDR3 DNA: TGTGCCAGCAGTTACCAGACTAGCCTAATAAACAATGAGCAGTTCTTC. As protein: CASSYQTSLINNEQFF.

The V call is TRBV18, the J call TRBJ2-7; D may correspond to TRBD1 or TRBD2 (5 bases each). Trimming shortened V by 5 bases and J by 5 bases, and 16 bases separated the two germline ends. The germline CDR1 and CDR2 sequences are KGHSH and LQKENI. The CDR3 runs to 14 residues. This CDR3 is CASSTGPGTDEQYF. The CDR3 DNA reads TGTGCCAGCTCAACGGGTCCCGGGACGGACGAGCAGTACTTC.

The sample holds a few counts of this clonotype. The chain links TRBV6-5 to TRBJ1-2; 10 positions match TRBD1. CDR1 and CDR2 (germline): MNHEY, SVGAGI. J lost 3 bases, V lost 2 bases, and 3 bases had no gene match. CDR3 length: 15 residues. The CDR3 DNA follows: TGTGCCAGCAGTTACGGGACAGGGGTAGACTATGGCTACACCTTC. Its translation is CASSYGTGVDYGYTF.

The table lists this clonotype with a few counts. The chain joins TRBV20-1 to TRBJ1-2, with D uncertain. The CDR3 sequence is 12 residues long. The germline gives CDR1 DFQATT, CDR2 SNEGSKA (reference sequence). Trimming removed 6 bases from V and 1 base from J, with 9 bases in between. CDR3 bases: TGCAGTGCCCGAGGGATTAACTATGGCTACACCTTC. It specifies CSARGINYGYTF.

Only a few counts were recorded for this clonotype. CDR3 sequence reads: CASSKGVAEAFF. The CDR3 region has the DNA TGTGCCAGCAGCAAGGGAGTCGCTGAAGCTTTCTTT. The rearrangement links TRBV7-9 to TRBJ1-1; no definite D call. This CDR3 is 12 amino acids long. Trimming removed 5 bases at V and 6 bases at J, with 10 bases between. CDR1 is SEHNR, CDR2 FQNEAQ, per germline (reference sequence).

This chain joins TRBV5-1 and TRBJ2-3; 9 nucleotides align to TRBD2. Germline CDR1 reads SGHRS; CDR2 reads YFSETQ. The CDR3 has 16 residues. With V trimmed by 4 bases and J by 4 bases, 10 bases remained unmatched. CDR3 sequence reads: CASSLLSGGRADTQYF. CDR3 in DNA: TGCGCCAGCAGCCTCCTAAGCGGGGGGAGGGCAGATACGCAGTATTTT.

The chain employs TRBV9 and TRBJ2-2, with 8 nucleotides matching TRBD1. The CDR3 is made up of 15 amino acids. With V trimmed by 0 bases and J by 4 bases, 2 bases remained unmatched. From germline, CDR1 is SGDLS and CDR2 YYNGEE. This CDR3 reads CASSVDQGATGELFF. The CDR3 bases are TGTGCCAGCAGCGTAGACCAGGGGGCCACCGGGGAGCTGTTTTTT.

This clonotype was counted at least ten times. The chain links TRBV20-1 to TRBJ2-5, with D perhaps matching TRBD2 (6 bases). V gave up 0 bases and J gave up 2 bases, with 16 bases separating them. This CDR3 region has 16 residues. CDR1 and CDR2 (germline): DFQATT, SNEGSKA (reference sequence). CDR3 sequence: CSARDLTGVIQETQYF. The CDR3 DNA reads TGCAGTGCTAGAGATCTCACGGGAGTCATACAAGAGACCCAGTACTTC.

The chain employs TRBV6-1 and TRBJ1-2; D is perhaps TRBD1 (5 bases). CDR3 length equals 13 residues. From germline, CDR1 is MNHNS and CDR2 SASEGT. V lost 7 bases and J lost 4, with 13 bases in between. The CDR3 sequence: CASTNGAPYGYTF. DNA of the CDR3: TGTGCCAGCACCAACGGGGCCCCCTATGGCTACACCTTC.

The gene calls are TRBV7-2 and TRBJ1-4; no definite D call. Trimming left V 5 bases short and J 7 bases short, with 17 bases between. There are 15 residues in the CDR3. In germline, CDR1 is SGHTA, CDR2 FQGNSA. CDR3 loop: CASSKDGRTAEKLFF. CDR3 DNA: TGTGCCAGCAGCAAGGACGGAAGGACTGCTGAAAAACTGTTTTTT. The entire variable domain, with the rest obtained from reference TRBV7-2 and TRBJ1-4, is as follows: GAGVSQSPSNKVTEKGKDVELRCDPISGHTALYWYRQSLGQGLEFLIYFQGNSAPDKSGLPSDRFSAERTGGSVSTLTIQRTQQEDSAVYLCASSKDGRTAEKLFFGSGTQLSVL.

A few counts support this clonotype. J is TRBJ2-5 and V is TRBV29-1; 9 bases agree with TRBD2. This CDR3 is 15 amino acids long. From germline, CDR1 is SQVTM and CDR2 ANQGSEA. The ends lost 3 bases at V and 4 bases at J; junction bases unmatched: 9. In DNA, the CDR3 is TGCAGCGTTGAGTTAGCGGGAGAAGAGACAGAGACCCAGTACTTC. Protein: CSVELAGEETETQYF.

This chain connects TRBV9 to TRBJ2-7; D remains ambiguous. The CDR3 length is 16 residues. Germline V gene lookup returns CDR1 SGDLS and CDR2 YYNGEE. Deletions cut 4 bases from V and 0 bases from J, with 17 bases between. The CDR3 DNA reads TGTGCCAGCAGCCCCCACCTGGGCCTCAGCTCCTACGAGCAGTACTTC. Translation: CASSPHLGLSSYEQYF.

The sample holds many counts of this clonotype. V and J are TRBV6-5 and TRBJ2-1, with TRBD1 matching 9 bases. Trimming cost V 2 bases and J 5 bases; bases outside gene matches: 10. Looked up from germline, CDR1 is MNHEY and CDR2 is SVGAGI. The CDR3 totals 17 residues. CDR3 nucleotide sequence: TGTGCCAGCAGTTACCCTGCGGGACAGGGAAGGGACAATGAGCAGTTCTTC. Protein product: CASSYPAGQGRDNEQFF.

The DNA for the CDR3 is TGCAGTGTCTCGGGAGTCTCCTACAATGAGCAGTTCTTC. Protein product: CSVSGVSYNEQFF. The rearrangement uses TRBV20-1 and TRBJ2-1; perhaps TRBD2 as D (6 bases). The CDR3 totals 13 residues. V shed 7 bases and J shed 0 bases, with 10 bases lying between them. CDR1 is DFQATT, CDR2 SNEGSKA, per germline (reference sequence).

The rearrangement links TRBV6-1 to TRBJ1-6; 9 nucleotides align to TRBD1. This CDR3 has 14 amino acids. V lost 6 bases to trimming and J lost 8 bases; unmatched junction nucleotides: 5. Germline V gives CDR1 MNHNS, CDR2 SASEGT. CDR3 loop: CASRRTGDYSPLHF. The CDR3 coding sequence is TGTGCCAGCAGGAGGACAGGGGACTATTCACCCCTCCACTTT.

This clonotype was seen more than once but under ten times. The chain recombines TRBV21-1 with TRBJ2-7. TRBV21-1 is classified as a pseudogene. The CDR3 is made up of 18 amino acids. CDR3 in DNA: TGTGCCAGCAGCAAAGAGATCCGGACGGCTGTTTTACACTACGAGCAGTACTTC. This sequence encodes CASSKEIRTAVLHYEQYF.

This clonotype has only a few counts. The chain is built from TRBV7-2 and TRBJ2-1; 9 nucleotides agree with TRBD1. The CDR3 is 14 residues long. From germline, CDR1 is SGHTA and CDR2 FQGNSA. V shed 1 base, J shed 12 bases, and the junction held 7 bases outside the gene matches. This CDR3 is CASSLDRGPVGQFF. The CDR3, as DNA: TGTGCCAGCAGCTTAGACAGGGGGCCCGTGGGGCAGTTCTTC. The full variable domain, its missing parts supplied by reference TRBV7-2 and TRBJ2-1, is GAGVSQSPSNKVTEKGKDVELRCDPISGHTALYWYRQSLGQGLEFLIYFQGNSAPDKSGLPSDRFSAERTGGSVSTLTIQRTQQEDSAVYLCASSLDRGPVGQFFGPGTRLTVL.

This clonotype was counted a few times. The rearrangement links TRBV20-1 to TRBJ1-2; 9 bases are shared with TRBD1. J was trimmed by 6 bases and V by 6 bases; bases with no gene match: 2. This CDR3 contains 11 residues. Germline CDR1 DFQATT, CDR2 SNEGSKA (reference sequence). The CDR3 DNA is TGCAGTGCCGGGGACAGGGATGGCTACACCTTC. It codes for CSAGDRDGYTF.

In its sample, this clonotype was seen a few times. V gene TRBV3-1 combines with J gene TRBJ2-7; the match to TRBD1 covers 11 bases. CDR3 size: 15 residues. The J segment lost 7 bases and the V segment lost 1 base, leaving 6 bases of the junction unmatched. Germline CDR1 and CDR2: LGHDT and YNNKEL (reference sequence). For the CDR3, the DNA is TGTGCCAGCAGCCAAGTCGGACAGGGGGCGCATGAGCAGTACTTC. It translates to CASSQVGQGAHEQYF.

The chain employs TRBV29-1 and TRBJ2-3; TRBD2 matches 11 bases. The V and J ends lost 6 bases and 0 bases, in that order; junction bases with no gene match: 5. There are 15 residues in the CDR3. Germline V lookup: CDR1 SQVTM, CDR2 ANQGSEA. CDR3 protein: CSVRGLAESTDTQYF. DNA of the CDR3: TGCAGCGTGCGGGGACTAGCGGAGAGCACAGATACGCAGTATTTT.